The 18 T cell receptor beta chains below come from one sample, sequenced in a study of blood T cell repertoires in COVID-19 (dated by TCRdb to 2018 to 2020). Library prep was done by the immunoSEQ multiplex PCR assay. The clones in this table, taken by TCRdb from immuneACCESS, are in-frame only. Not every clone is retained; where verified, under half of the shortfall comes from an unresolved V gene, and the cause of the rest is unknown. The sample yields about 110,000 clones; roughly 80% were counted once. The leading ten clones occupy about 1.6% of the sample. What was sequenced was peripheral blood. These receptors all come from a man aged 50-60 years with acute or convalescent COVID-19.

The chain couples TRBV7-9 to TRBJ2-1, with 8 bases aligning to TRBD1. Trimming at V came to 1 base and at J to 4 bases, leaving 6 bases not matched to a gene. This CDR3 contains 16 residues. Germline V CDR1 and CDR2: SEHNR, FQNEAQ (reference sequence). In nucleotides, the CDR3 is TGTGCCAGCAGCTTAGGTGACAGGGGACCTTACAATGAGCAGTTCTTC. This codes for CASSLGDRGPYNEQFF. The full variable domain, its missing parts supplied by reference TRBV7-9 and TRBJ2-1, is DTGVSQNPRHKITKRGQNVTFRCDPISEHNRLYWYRQTLGQGPEFLTYFQNEAQLEKSRLLSDRFSAERPKGSFSTLEIQRTEQGDSAMYLCASSLGDRGPYNEQFFGPGTRLTVL.

The chain has TRBV9 and TRBJ2-5; TRBD2 matches 13 bases. Trimming took 0 bases from V and 1 from J; bases not matched to a gene: 12. CDR1 and CDR2 from the germline V gene are SGDLS and YYNGEE. The CDR3 is 20 residues long. Here the CDR3 reads CASSVELAGGPRLFQETQYF. CDR3 in DNA: TGTGCCAGCAGCGTAGAACTAGCGGGGGGGCCTCGTCTATTCCAAGAGACCCAGTACTTC.

The V and J genes are TRBV6-4 and TRBJ2-1; TRBD2 matches 14 bases. The CDR3 sequence is 15 residues long. With V trimmed by 4 bases and J by 7 bases, 3 bases remained unmatched. Germline CDR1 MRHNA, CDR2 SNTAGT. This CDR3 is CASSVGTSGGNEQFF. As DNA, the CDR3 is TGTGCCAGCAGTGTGGGGACTAGCGGGGGTAATGAGCAGTTCTTC.

The V call is TRBV6-5, the J call TRBJ1-2; TRBD1 aligns across 7 bases. CDR1 MNHEY and CDR2 SVGAGI come from the germline V gene. The CDR3 runs to 16 residues. Trimming removed 0 bases from V and 4 bases from J; junction bases left unmatched: 8. In DNA form, the CDR3 reads TGTGCCAGCAGTTACTCTAGGTTTGGACAGGCCTATGGCTACACCTTC. This gives the protein CASSYSRFGQAYGYTF.

This clone was seen once. V is TRBV2 and J is TRBJ2-3; possible D gene TRBD2, 5 bases. Trimming stripped 4 bases from V and 6 bases from J, with 17 bases between. Germline CDR1 is SNHLY and CDR2 is FYNNEI. This CDR3 contains 15 residues. The CDR3 is CASSADPTSGDTQYF. The CDR3 nucleotides are TGTGCCAGCAGTGCTGACCCCACTTCGGGGGATACGCAGTATTTT.

This clone appeared once. The V call is TRBV13, the J call TRBJ1-3; no reliable D call. V was cut by 3 bases and J by 5 bases, with 14 bases left in between. Germline V gene lookup returns CDR1 PRHDT and CDR2 FYEKMQ (reference sequence). The CDR3 is made up of 15 amino acids. This chain's CDR3 is CASSFLGGDRNTIYF. Written as DNA, the CDR3 is TGTGCCAGCAGCTTTCTGGGTGGAGATCGAAACACCATATATTTT.

The chain uses TRBV5-1 and TRBJ1-1; 8 nucleotides match TRBD1. After removal of 4 bases from V and 1 base from J, the junction contained 3 bases not matched to a gene. The CDR3 is 14 amino acids. CDR1 and CDR2 from the germline V gene are SGHRS and YFSETQ. The DNA for the CDR3 is TGCGCCAGCAGCACTACAGGGGGGAACACTGAAGCTTTCTTT. Translated, it gives CASSTTGGNTEAFF.

Written as DNA, the CDR3 is TGTGCCACCAGCAGACACTCTAGCACAGATACGCAGTATTTT. Translated: CATSRHSSTDTQYF. The chain employs TRBV15 and TRBJ2-3; D is uncertain. Germline CDR1 reads LNHNV; CDR2 reads YYDKDF (reference sequence). The CDR3 covers 14 residues. V was pared by 2 bases and J by 0 bases, with 6 bases between.

This chain connects TRBV18 to TRBJ1-1, with D possibly being TRBD1 (5 bases). Trimming removed 2 bases at V and 7 bases at J, with 8 bases between. CDR3 size: 12 residues. CDR1 and CDR2 from the germline V gene are KGHSH and LQKENI. The CDR3 sequence: CASSPKDSEAFF. CDR3 nucleotide sequence: TGTGCCAGCTCACCAAAAGACAGTGAAGCTTTCTTT.

This chain joins TRBV6-5 and TRBJ1-1; 7 bases match TRBD1. After removal of 6 bases from V and 8 bases from J, the junction contained 6 bases not matched to a gene. Germline values: CDR1 MNHEY, CDR2 SVGAGI. The CDR3 is made up of 12 amino acids. CDR3 sequence: CASSRQGGEAFF. In DNA form, the CDR3 reads TGTGCCAGCAGCAGACAGGGTGGGGAAGCTTTCTTT.

This clone has only one observation. The rearrangement uses TRBV27 and TRBJ2-7; D might be TRBD1 (5 bases). This CDR3 region has 14 residues. Trimming took 3 bases from V and 2 from J, leaving 11 bases between them. CDR1 is MNHEY and CDR2 is SMNVEV in the germline V gene (reference sequence). This CDR3 is CASSFKSGTYEQYF. In DNA, the CDR3 is TGTGCCAGCAGTTTTAAATCAGGGACCTACGAGCAGTACTTC.

The chain links TRBV2 to TRBJ1-5; the match to TRBD1 covers 9 bases. This CDR3 spans 16 amino acids. Trimming took 4 bases from V and 3 from J; bases not matched to a gene: 7. CDR1 is SNHLY, CDR2 FYNNEI, per germline. The CDR3 region has the DNA TGTGCCAGCAGTGGCTTGACAGGGGGGTTCAATCAGCCCCAGCATTTT. Residues: CASSGLTGGFNQPQHF.

V usage is TRBV28 and J usage is TRBJ1-6, with D perhaps matching TRBD1 (6 bases). Trimming stripped 7 bases from V and 7 bases from J, with 23 bases between. The CDR3 totals 17 residues. Germline V gene sequence: CDR1 MDHEN, CDR2 SYDVKM. DNA of the CDR3: TGTGCCAGCACCTCTGCCTCTACGGGACAAAGAAATTCACCCCTCCACTTT. Protein: CASTSASTGQRNSPLHF.

The rearrangement joins TRBV12-5 to TRBJ1-5; the D gene is possibly TRBD1 (5 bases). Trimming removed 3 bases at V and 5 bases at J, with 8 bases between. CDR3 length: 13 residues. Germline V lookup: CDR1 LGHNT, CDR2 FRNRAP. As DNA, the CDR3 is TGTGCTAGTGGTTTTGCAGGGTATCAGCCCCAGCATTTT. This sequence encodes CASGFAGYQPQHF.

The V and J genes are TRBV30 and TRBJ1-2; no clear D gene. Per germline, CDR1 GTSNPN and CDR2 SVGIG (reference sequence). CDR3 length: 14 residues. V dropped 0 bases and J dropped 1 base, with 9 bases sitting between them. CDR3: CAWSVQAINYGYTF. CDR3 sequence (DNA): TGTGCCTGGAGTGTGCAGGCGATTAACTATGGCTACACCTTC. The full variable domain, rest sourced from reference TRBV30 and TRBJ1-2, is SQTIHQWPATLVQPVGSPLSLECTVEGTSNPNLYWYRQAAGRGLQLLFYSVGIGQISSEVPQNLSASRPQDRQFILSSKKLLLSDSGFYLCAWSVQAINYGYTFGSGTRLTVV.

This clone was recorded once. The chain employs TRBV3-1 (or the pseudogene TRBV3-2) and TRBJ1-3; D is possibly TRBD1 (6 bases). Trimming cost V 4 bases and J 2 bases, with 15 bases left between them. Looked up from germline, CDR1 is LGHDT and CDR2 is YNNKEL (reference sequence). The CDR3 runs to 16 residues. CDR3 in DNA: TGTGCCAGCAGCCTAGGACAGATTCTCACTGGAAACACCATATATTTT. It translates to CASSLGQILTGNTIYF.

The V gene is TRBV15, the J gene TRBJ1-6; 9 bases line up with TRBD1. Germline V gene lookup returns CDR1 LNHNV and CDR2 YYDKDF (reference sequence). J gave up 7 bases and V 2 bases, and 9 bases lay outside the gene matches. There are 17 residues in the CDR3. CDR3 DNA: TGTGCCACCAGCAGACTAGAGACCGGGACAGGGAATTCACCCCTCCACTTT. Encoded protein: CATSRLETGTGNSPLHF.

This chain joins TRBV5-1 and TRBJ2-1, with D possibly TRBD2 on 6 matching bases. V was cut by 3 bases and J by 4 bases, with 17 bases left in between. In germline, CDR1 is SGHRS, CDR2 YFSETQ. This CDR3 has 16 amino acids. In nucleotides, the CDR3 is TGCGCCAGCAGCTGGGCGGGTAGCGGTCGGTACAATGAGCAGTTCTTC. It specifies CASSWAGSGRYNEQFF.